The 10 T cell receptor beta chains listed next were all sequenced from one sample in a study of cytomegalovirus exposure and HLA in healthy donors. The PCR contained 60 Vbeta and 13 Jbeta primers. Some clones are missing from TCRdb's copy, which holds only in-frame ones; the method was immunoSEQ multiplex PCR. This table has about 200,000 clones, approximately 79% appearing once. The sequenced material came from PBMCs. The receptor source for this set is a man in his forties or fifties in good health and CMV-seronegative.

As to this clone: One end of the junction is discordant with germline, which a read error may explain. The chain carries TRBV27 and TRBJ2-6; possibly TRBD1 for D (5 bases). The CDR3 extends over 16 amino acids. The germline V gene encodes CDR1 MNHEY and CDR2 SMNVEV (reference sequence). CDR3: CASSGRPLSGANGLTF. The CDR3 region has the DNA TGTGCCAGCAGCGGCCGGCCCCTCTCTGGGGCCAACGGCCTGACTTTC.

The chain combines TRBV4-1 with TRBJ1-1, with TRBD1 matching over 7 bases. The ends lost 4 bases at V and 5 bases at J; junction bases unmatched: 10. The CDR3 covers 15 residues. CDR1 is MGHRA and CDR2 is YSYEKL in the germline V gene. The CDR3 spells CASSLTSGGLTEAFF. Here the CDR3 DNA reads TGCGCCAGCAGCCTCACTTCAGGGGGATTGACTGAAGCTTTCTTT.

This clone was counted once. The chain uses TRBV30 and TRBJ2-7; 10 bases agree with TRBD2. There are 14 residues in the CDR3. Germline V gene lookup returns CDR1 GTSNPN and CDR2 SVGIG (reference sequence). V lost 0 bases, J lost 5 bases, and 4 bases stayed unmatched. The CDR3 here is CAWSVWLAGDEQYF. Here the CDR3 DNA reads TGTGCCTGGAGTGTATGGCTAGCGGGAGACGAGCAGTACTTC.

V and J are TRBV7-9 and TRBJ2-5; TRBD2 aligns across 7 bases. The CDR3 runs to 17 residues. Germline trimming cut 4 bases from V and 0 bases from J; bases unmatched to any gene: 11. Germline V lookup: CDR1 SEHNR, CDR2 FQNEAQ (reference sequence). The CDR3 sequence: CASSSGRLAEDQETQYF. The CDR3 coding sequence is TGTGCCAGCAGCTCGGGGAGGCTAGCGGAGGACCAAGAGACCCAGTACTTC.

The V call is TRBV27, the J call TRBJ1-5, with 7 bases lining up with TRBD1. The CDR3 covers 19 residues. V was clipped by 10 bases and J by 0 bases; unmatched bases: 21. Germline CDR1 is MNHEY and CDR2 is SMNVEV (reference sequence). CDR3 bases: TGTGCCACCAAGAAAACAGGGGATAAAGGGATGAGTAGCAATCAGCCCCAGCATTTT. This encodes CATKKTGDKGMSSNQPQHF.

V gene TRBV27 combines with J gene TRBJ2-7; TRBD2 might be the D (6 bases). V was pared by 3 bases and J by 7 bases, with 16 bases between. The CDR3 runs 14 residues. Germline lookup yields CDR1 MNHEY and CDR2 SMNVEV (reference sequence). This CDR3 is CASSFGGTLLEQYF. The CDR3 region has the DNA TGTGCCAGCAGTTTCGGGGGTACTCTCTTGGAGCAGTACTTC.

This clone was detected a few times. The J gene is TRBJ2-1, the V gene TRBV7-8; 7 nucleotides agree with TRBD2. Germline loops: CDR1 SGHVS, CDR2 FQNEAQ. J lost 9 bases, V lost 4 bases, and 6 bases had no gene match. This CDR3 comprises 13 residues. CDR3 bases: TGTGCCAGCAGCTGGGACTACGCTACTGAGCAGTTCTTC. Translated: CASSWDYATEQFF.

The gene calls are TRBV29-1 and TRBJ1-1; D is unclear. Trimming shortened V by 7 bases and J by 1 base, and 10 bases separated the two germline ends. Germline values: CDR1 SQVTM, CDR2 ANQGSEA. CDR3 size: 12 residues. CDR3: CSAGRGNTEAFF. The CDR3 region has the DNA TGCAGCGCCGGACGGGGGAACACTGAAGCTTTCTTT.

This clone was picked up one time. The genes are TRBV2 and TRBJ2-5, with 8 bases that match TRBD1. CDR3 length: 15 residues. The V gene's germline CDR1 is SNHLY and CDR2 FYNNEI. V shed 7 bases, J shed 4 bases, and the junction held 11 bases outside the gene matches. This CDR3 reads CASTYVRQGPETQYF. The CDR3 DNA reads TGTGCCAGCACCTACGTACGACAGGGGCCAGAGACCCAGTACTTC.

The chain employs TRBV6-1 and TRBJ1-2; 7 positions agree with TRBD1. Per germline, CDR1 MNHNS and CDR2 SASEGT. Losses at the gene ends were 5 bases for V and 4 bases for J; bases not matched to a gene: 10. The CDR3 loop spans 15 amino acids. The DNA for the CDR3 is TGTGCCAGCAGTCCGCGACAGGGCTCAGCCTATGGCTACACCTTC. Its protein product is CASSPRQGSAYGYTF.